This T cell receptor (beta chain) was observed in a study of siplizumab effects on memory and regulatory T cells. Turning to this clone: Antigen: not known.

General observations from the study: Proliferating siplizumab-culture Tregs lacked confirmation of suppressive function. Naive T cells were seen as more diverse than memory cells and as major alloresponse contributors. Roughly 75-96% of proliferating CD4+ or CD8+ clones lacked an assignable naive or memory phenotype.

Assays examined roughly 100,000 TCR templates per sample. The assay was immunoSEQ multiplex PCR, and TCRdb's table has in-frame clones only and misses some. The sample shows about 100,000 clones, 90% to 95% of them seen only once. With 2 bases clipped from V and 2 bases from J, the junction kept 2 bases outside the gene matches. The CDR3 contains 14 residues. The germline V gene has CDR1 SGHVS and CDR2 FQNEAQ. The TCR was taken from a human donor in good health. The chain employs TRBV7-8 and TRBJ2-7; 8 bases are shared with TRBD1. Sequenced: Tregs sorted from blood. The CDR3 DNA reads TGTGCCAGCAGCTTAATCAGGGGGCCCTACGAGCAGTACTTC. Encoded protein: CASSLIRGPYEQYF. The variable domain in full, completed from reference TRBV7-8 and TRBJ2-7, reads GAGVSQSPRYKVAKRGQDVALRCDPISGHVSLFWYQQALGQGPEFLTYFQNEAQLDKSGLPSDRFFAERPEGSVSTLKIQRTQQEDSAVYLCASSLIRGPYEQYFGPGTRLTVT.